The next 20 T cell receptor beta chains were all read from a single sample in a study of regulatory T cells in long-lasting Graves disease (dated by TCRdb to the early 2020s). Read against the paper, the sample's time point label means: persistent/refractory GD, antithyroid drugs over 5 years with positive TRAb. For both TCR sequencing and RNA sequencing, RNA was extracted from PBMCs in TRIzol. The method was multiplex PCR. For sequencing, an Illumina HiSeq 4000 was employed. To build TCR beta libraries, CDR3 regions were amplified by Arm-PCR using iRepertoire HTBI primers. Using fastp at Q25 and MiXCR, TCRdb reprocessed the public reads and kept productive beta chains. Each record represents a unique CDR3 protein, reported with the most common genes and DNA among its rows. The sample records about 470,000 distinct CDR3 sequences, around 20% of which are singletons. 6.5% to 10% of the sample rests with the top ten.

The starting material was peripheral blood mononuclear cells (PBMCs), obtained when the disease was refractory, from a patient treated with antithyroid drugs. These receptors came from a female donor with Graves disease.

The chain is built from TRBV11-3 and TRBJ2-4, with 13 nucleotides matching TRBD2. This CDR3 region has 18 residues. Germline V gene lookup returns CDR1 SGHNT and CDR2 YENEEA. Unmatched junction bases numbered 8, after V lost 5 bases and J lost 1 base. In DNA, the CDR3 is TGTGCCAGCAGCCCGGGACTAGCGGGGAAGGGGGCCAAAAACATTCAGTACTTC. It specifies CASSPGLAGKGAKNIQYF.

This clonotype appeared a few times. This chain links TRBV30 with TRBJ2-7; no clear D gene. The CDR3 is 12 residues long. Germline CDR1 and CDR2: GTSNPN and SVGIG (reference sequence). V was pared by 1 base and J by 5 bases, with 9 bases between. CDR3 loop: CAWSGLTDEQYF. The CDR3 DNA reads as TGTGCCTGGAGTGGGCTCACGGACGAGCAGTACTTC.

This clonotype was picked up many times. V is TRBV12-3 or TRBV12-4 and J is TRBJ1-1; 7 bases map to TRBD1. Unmatched junction bases numbered 3, after V lost 5 bases and J lost 0 bases. The CDR3 extends over 14 amino acids. The CDR3 loop is CASSRDSLNTEAFF. CDR3 DNA sequence: TGTGCCAGCAGTCGGGACAGCTTGAACACTGAAGCTTTCTTT.

This clonotype has ten or more counts. The chain combines TRBV2 with TRBJ1-5, with 10 bases that match TRBD1. Germline V gene sequence: CDR1 SNHLY, CDR2 FYNNEI. CDR3 size: 17 residues. V trimming: 4 bases; J trimming: 4 bases; junction bases outside the gene matches: 10. The CDR3 coding sequence is TGTGCCAGCAGTGGCGGTTCGGGACAGGGGTGGAATCAGCCCCAGCATTTT. It yields the protein CASSGGSGQGWNQPQHF.

This clonotype was counted many times. V usage is TRBV15 and J usage is TRBJ2-5, with 8 positions matching TRBD2. Germline lookup yields CDR1 LNHNV and CDR2 YYDKDF (reference sequence). This CDR3 spans 15 amino acids. J gave up 5 bases and V 0 bases, and 5 bases lay outside the gene matches. For the CDR3, the DNA is TGTGCCACCAGCAGAGATGCGGGAGGAGGTGAGACCCAGTACTTC. Protein product: CATSRDAGGGETQYF.

The chain links TRBV19 to TRBJ2-3, with TRBD1 identical over 7 bases. This CDR3 comprises 14 residues. Germline CDR1 reads LNHDA; CDR2 reads SQIVND (reference sequence). J lost 3 bases, V lost 3 bases, and 3 bases had no gene match. The DNA for the CDR3 is TGTGCCAGTAGTATTGACAGGGCGACAGATACGCAGTATTTT. As protein: CASSIDRATDTQYF.

At least ten counts were recorded for this clonotype. The V call is TRBV10-3, the J call TRBJ1-2; D is unclear. Germline lookup yields CDR1 ENHRY and CDR2 SYGVKD. The length of the CDR3 is 13 residues. The V end lost 7 bases, the J end lost 7 bases, and 16 bases lay between the germline ends. As DNA, the CDR3 is TGTGCCATCACCAGGACGCGACTTTTTGGCTACACCTTC. This encodes CAITRTRLFGYTF.

The chain recombines TRBV20-1 with TRBJ1-1; D unclear. There are 13 residues in the CDR3. Germline V CDR1 and CDR2: DFQATT, SNEGSKA (reference sequence). Trimming removed 0 bases from V and 3 bases from J, with 8 bases in between. This chain's CDR3 is CSARDWEDTEAFF. The CDR3 region has the DNA TGCAGTGCTAGAGATTGGGAGGACACTGAAGCTTTCTTT.

This clonotype was seen a handful of times. J is TRBJ2-7 and V is TRBV9, with 12 bases lining up with TRBD2. Trimming at V came to 0 bases and at J to 0 bases, leaving 16 bases not matched to a gene. Germline V gene sequence: CDR1 SGDLS, CDR2 YYNGEE. The CDR3 length is 21 residues. This CDR3 is CASSVGLAGASKGDGSYEQYF. For the CDR3, the DNA is TGTGCCAGCAGCGTAGGACTAGCGGGGGCCTCAAAGGGGGATGGCTCCTACGAGCAGTACTTC.

This clonotype appeared many times. The genes are TRBV20-1 and TRBJ2-7; 15 bases line up with TRBD2. Germline loops: CDR1 DFQATT, CDR2 SNEGSKA (reference sequence). J gave up 2 bases and V 4 bases, and 6 bases lay outside the gene matches. This CDR3 is built from 16 residues. The DNA for the CDR3 is TGCAGTGCTACCGGGACTAGCGGGAGGCCAACCTACGAGCAGTACTTC. This gives the protein CSATGTSGRPTYEQYF.

The chain is built from TRBV6-5 and TRBJ1-5, with TRBD1 as a possible D gene (5 bases). Germline V gene data show CDR1 as MNHEY and CDR2 as SVGAGI. The V and J ends lost 8 bases and 5 bases respectively, with 19 bases between them. The CDR3 loop spans 15 amino acids. The CDR3 nucleotides read TGTGCCAGCTGTTGGGGCTTTCGGGATGATCAGCCCCAGCATTTT. Its translation: CASCWGFRDDQPQHF.

This clonotype was seen ten or more times. The chain uses TRBV28 and TRBJ2-7; no clear D gene. The CDR3 is made up of 14 amino acids. CDR1 and CDR2 from the germline V gene are MDHEN and SYDVKM. V was cut by 7 bases and J by 1 base, with 14 bases left in between. In nucleotides, the CDR3 is TGTGCCAGCACCCTCTCTGACATTTCCTACGAGCAGTACTTC. This sequence encodes CASTLSDISYEQYF.

The chain carries TRBV28 and TRBJ2-2; 13 nucleotides match TRBD2. This CDR3 has 18 amino acids. V trimming: 2 bases; J trimming: 2 bases; junction bases outside the gene matches: 5. Germline V gives CDR1 MDHEN, CDR2 SYDVKM. Here the CDR3 reads CASSLTGLAGVNTGELFF. Here the CDR3 DNA reads TGTGCCAGCAGTTTAACCGGACTAGCGGGAGTAAACACCGGGGAGCTGTTTTTT.

The chain uses TRBV29-1 and TRBJ2-4; the D gene could be TRBD1 or TRBD2 (5 bases each). Germline CDR1 reads SQVTM; CDR2 reads ANQGSEA. CDR3 length: 13 amino acids. V was pared by 3 bases and J by 6 bases, with 12 bases between. CDR3: CSVDTQGTNIQYF. Written as DNA, the CDR3 is TGCAGCGTTGATACCCAAGGGACAAACATTCAGTACTTC.

The chain employs TRBV7-9 and TRBJ1-4, with a weak D call TRBD1 (5 bases). With 2 bases removed from V and 4 bases from J, the gap between germline ends came to 11 bases. CDR1 SEHNR and CDR2 FQNEAQ come from the germline V gene (reference sequence). The length of the CDR3 is 15 residues. The CDR3 loop reads CASSLSEGNNEKLFF. CDR3 coding DNA: TGTGCCAGCAGCTTATCGGAGGGGAATAATGAAAAACTGTTTTTT.

This chain joins TRBV5-1 and TRBJ2-7; 10 bases agree with TRBD2. After removal of 3 bases from V and 6 bases from J, the junction contained 6 bases not matched to a gene. The CDR3 totals 14 residues. Germline values: CDR1 SGHRS, CDR2 YFSETQ. The CDR3 spells CASSSGGLATEQYF. The CDR3 bases are TGCGCCAGCAGCTCGGGGGGACTAGCGACCGAGCAGTACTTC.

This clonotype was counted only a few times. V is TRBV7-9 and J is TRBJ2-7, with D possibly matching TRBD1 (5 bases). V lost 5 bases, J lost 3 bases, and 11 bases lay in between. The V gene's germline CDR1 is SEHNR and CDR2 FQNEAQ (reference sequence). The CDR3 runs 13 residues. The CDR3, as DNA: TGTGCCAGCAGCCCACAGGACAACTACGAGCAGTACTTC. Its translation is CASSPQDNYEQYF.

This sequence joins TRBV29-1 and TRBJ2-7, with D perhaps matching TRBD1 or TRBD2 (5 bases each). The germline V gene has CDR1 SQVTM and CDR2 ANQGSEA. The CDR3 has 14 residues. V dropped 4 bases and J dropped 2 bases, with 15 bases sitting between them. The CDR3 sequence: CSVASQGPAYEQYF. As DNA, the CDR3 is TGCAGCGTTGCCAGTCAGGGACCCGCCTACGAGCAGTACTTC.

This clonotype came up many times. The rearrangement links TRBV12-3 or TRBV12-4 to TRBJ1-2; D not certain. V was shortened by 5 bases and J by 6 bases, with 19 bases between the two germline ends. The CDR3 is made up of 15 amino acids. The CDR3 loop is CASSPGRARLDGYTF. The DNA of the CDR3 is TGTGCCAGCAGTCCAGGTCGGGCCAGGCTGGATGGCTACACCTTC.

The V and J genes are TRBV3-1 and TRBJ2-7, with 13 bases matching TRBD2. CDR3 size: 15 residues. CDR1 is LGHDT, CDR2 YNNKEL, per germline (reference sequence). V dropped 7 bases and J dropped 5; count of bases not matched to a gene: 8. The CDR3: CASNRGGLAGDEQYF. The CDR3 coding sequence is TGTGCCAGCAACCGAGGAGGACTAGCGGGAGACGAGCAGTACTTC.